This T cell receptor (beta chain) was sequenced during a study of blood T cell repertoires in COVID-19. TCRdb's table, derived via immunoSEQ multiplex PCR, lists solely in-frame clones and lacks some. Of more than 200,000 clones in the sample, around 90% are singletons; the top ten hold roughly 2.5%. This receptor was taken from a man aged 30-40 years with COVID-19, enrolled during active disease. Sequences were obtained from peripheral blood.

CDR3 amino acids: CASSPPGTGTYEQYF. Here the CDR3 DNA reads TGTGCCAGCAGCCCTCCCGGGACAGGGACCTACGAGCAGTACTTC. This rearrangement joins TRBV4-2 to TRBJ2-7; 9 bases map to TRBD1. Trimming at V came to 4 bases and at J to 2 bases, leaving 6 bases not matched to a gene. Germline V CDR1 and CDR2: LGHNA, YNFKEQ. The length of the CDR3 is 15 residues.